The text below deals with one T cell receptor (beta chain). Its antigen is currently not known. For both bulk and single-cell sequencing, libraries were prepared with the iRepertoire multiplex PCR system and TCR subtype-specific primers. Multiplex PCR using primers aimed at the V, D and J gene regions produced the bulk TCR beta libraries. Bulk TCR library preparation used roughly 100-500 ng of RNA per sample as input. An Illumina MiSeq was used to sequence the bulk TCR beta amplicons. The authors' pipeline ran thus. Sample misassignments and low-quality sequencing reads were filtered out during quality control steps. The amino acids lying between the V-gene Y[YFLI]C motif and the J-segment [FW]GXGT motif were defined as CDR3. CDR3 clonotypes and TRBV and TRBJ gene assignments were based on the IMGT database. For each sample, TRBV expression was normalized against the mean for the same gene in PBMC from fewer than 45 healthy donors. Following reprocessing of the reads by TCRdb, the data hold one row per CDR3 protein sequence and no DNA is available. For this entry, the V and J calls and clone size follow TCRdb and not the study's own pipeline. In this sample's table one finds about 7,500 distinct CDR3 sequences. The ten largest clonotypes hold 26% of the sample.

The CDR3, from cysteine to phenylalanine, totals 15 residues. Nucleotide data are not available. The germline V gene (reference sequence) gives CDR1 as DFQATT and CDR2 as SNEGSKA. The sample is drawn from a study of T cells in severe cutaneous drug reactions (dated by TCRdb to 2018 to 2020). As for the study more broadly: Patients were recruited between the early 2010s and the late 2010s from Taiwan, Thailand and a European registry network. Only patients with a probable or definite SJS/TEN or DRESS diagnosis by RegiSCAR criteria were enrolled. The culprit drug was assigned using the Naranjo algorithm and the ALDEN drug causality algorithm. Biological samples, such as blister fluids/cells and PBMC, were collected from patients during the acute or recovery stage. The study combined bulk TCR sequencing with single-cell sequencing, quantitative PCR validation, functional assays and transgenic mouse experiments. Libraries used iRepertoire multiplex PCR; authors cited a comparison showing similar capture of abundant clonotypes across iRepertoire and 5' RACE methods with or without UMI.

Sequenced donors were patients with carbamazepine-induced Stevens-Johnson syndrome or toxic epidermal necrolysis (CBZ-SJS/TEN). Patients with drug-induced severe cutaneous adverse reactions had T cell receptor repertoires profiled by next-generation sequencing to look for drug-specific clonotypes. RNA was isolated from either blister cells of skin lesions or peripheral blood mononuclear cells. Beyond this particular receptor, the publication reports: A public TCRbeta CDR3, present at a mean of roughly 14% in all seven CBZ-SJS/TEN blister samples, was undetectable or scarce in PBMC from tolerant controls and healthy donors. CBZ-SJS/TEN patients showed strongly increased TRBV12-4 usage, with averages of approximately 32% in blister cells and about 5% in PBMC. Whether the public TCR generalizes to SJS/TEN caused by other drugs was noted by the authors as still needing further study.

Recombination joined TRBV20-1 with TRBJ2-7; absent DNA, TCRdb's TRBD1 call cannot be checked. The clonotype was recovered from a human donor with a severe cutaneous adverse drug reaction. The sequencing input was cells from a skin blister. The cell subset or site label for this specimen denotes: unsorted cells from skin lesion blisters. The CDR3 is CSAMGRGMYAYEQYF.